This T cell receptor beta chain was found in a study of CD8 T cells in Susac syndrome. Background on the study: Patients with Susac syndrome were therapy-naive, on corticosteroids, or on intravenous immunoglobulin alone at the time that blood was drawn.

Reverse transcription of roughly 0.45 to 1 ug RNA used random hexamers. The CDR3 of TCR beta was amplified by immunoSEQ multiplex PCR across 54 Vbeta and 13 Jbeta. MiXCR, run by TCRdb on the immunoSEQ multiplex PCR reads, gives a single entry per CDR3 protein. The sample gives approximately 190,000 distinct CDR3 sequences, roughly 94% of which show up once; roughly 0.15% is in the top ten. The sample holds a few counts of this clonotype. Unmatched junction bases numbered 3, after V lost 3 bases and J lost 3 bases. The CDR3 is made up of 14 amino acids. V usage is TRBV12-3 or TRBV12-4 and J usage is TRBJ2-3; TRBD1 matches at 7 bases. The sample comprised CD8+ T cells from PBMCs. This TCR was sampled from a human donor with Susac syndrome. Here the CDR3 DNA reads TGTGCCAGCAGTTTCTACAGGGGTACAGATACGCAGTATTTT. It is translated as CASSFYRGTDTQYF.